This entry features one T cell receptor beta chain sequence. Its specificity is unknown. This sample is part of a study of CD4 T cells in relation to SARS-CoV-2 and coronaviruses. Study observations and caveats: Crossreactivity was assessed only for spike protein, not other viral proteins.

The CDR3 is 14 residues long. Germline assignment: CDR1 SNHLY and CDR2 FYNNEI. V lost 1 base and J lost 3; bases outside the gene matches: 1. Clones were read by immunoSEQ multiplex PCR, and TCRdb kept only the in-frame ones, dropping some. In the table there are more than 30,000 clones, 80% to 90% of which are singletons. This chain links TRBV2 with TRBJ2-7, with 9 bases lining up with TRBD1. Input material: memory CD4+ T cells from PBMCs. This TCR was sampled from an adult with COVID-19. The CDR3 reads CASSEGTGVYEQYF. The CDR3 nucleotides read TGTGCCAGCAGTGAAGGGACAGGGGTCTACGAGCAGTACTTC. Combining the CDR3 with reference TRBV2 and TRBJ2-7 gives the whole variable domain EPEVTQTPSHQVTQMGQEVILRCVPISNHLYFYWYRQILGQKVEFLVSFYNNEISEKSEIFDDQFSVERPDGSNFTLKIRSTKLEDSAMYFCASSEGTGVYEQYFGPGTRLTVT.